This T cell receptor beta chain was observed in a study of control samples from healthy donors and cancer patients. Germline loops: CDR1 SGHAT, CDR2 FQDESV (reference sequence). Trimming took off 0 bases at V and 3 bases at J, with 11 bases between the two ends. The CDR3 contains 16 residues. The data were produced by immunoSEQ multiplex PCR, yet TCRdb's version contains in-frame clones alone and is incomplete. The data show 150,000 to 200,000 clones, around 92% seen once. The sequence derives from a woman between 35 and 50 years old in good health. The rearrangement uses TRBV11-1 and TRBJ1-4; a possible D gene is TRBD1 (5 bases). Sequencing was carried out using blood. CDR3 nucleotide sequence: TGTGCCAGCAGCTTAGCATTTCAGGGAGCTAATGAAAAACTGTTTTTT. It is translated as CASSLAFQGANEKLFF.